Here is one T cell receptor beta chain with its context. The sample holds other DNA sequences that translate to the same CDR3. Participants were aged about 18 to 90 years, lived in over 20 US areas, and enrolled virtually. This CDR3 has 13 residues. Trimming left V 3 bases short and J 2 bases short, with 7 bases between. Per the germline V gene, CDR1 is KGHSH and CDR2 is LQKENI. The sample originates from a study of blood T cell repertoires in COVID-19. Study details: In each case, the material was cDNA or gDNA derived from T cells, B-cell-depleted T cells, or PBMCs.

The method was immunoSEQ multiplex PCR; TCRdb's version includes in-frame clones alone and lacks a portion of them. The table has under 200,000 clones, approximately 88% seen once; the top ten hold less than 8%. Sequencing was performed on PBMCs or T cells enriched from blood (not recorded which). The chain links TRBV18 to TRBJ1-2, with D maybe TRBD1 (5 bases). This TCR derives from a woman between 45 and 60 years old who had recovered from COVID-19. The CDR3 sequence is CASSPGQNYGYTF. The CDR3 DNA reads TGTGCCAGCTCACCGGGGCAGAACTATGGCTACACCTTC.